The rows below give T cell receptor beta chains drawn from one sample of a study of identical twins. TCRdb passed the 5' RACE reads through MiXCR, listing each CDR3 protein once. The sample yields approximately 550,000 distinct CDR3 sequences, under 25% seen once. This sample also belongs to another study, concerning yellow fever vaccine responses in identical twins.

Sequences were obtained from CD4+ T cells sorted from blood. Receptors were obtained from a young woman in good health. Each CDR3 is given with its conserved first and last residue. D genes are given only for firm matches. Where a row states a size, it is once, few, many or the class of an expanded clone; other rows omit it.

D	size	V	J	DNA	CDR3
-	few	TRBV20-1	TRBJ1-2	TGCAGTGCCCCCGCGGGTAGAGATGGCTACACCTTC	CSAPAGRDGYTF
-	-	TRBV28	TRBJ2-1	TGTGCCAGCAGTTTTAGGGCTGCCCGAAGTTACAATGAGCAGTTCTTC	CASSFRAARSYNEQFF
-	-	TRBV20-1	TRBJ2-3	TGCAGTGCTACCCTTGGCGGGGCAACAGATACGCAGTATTTT	CSATLGGATDTQYF
-	few	TRBV28	TRBJ2-1	TGTGCCAGCAGAGCCTCGGACGGACGAAATGAGCAGTTCTTC	CASRASDGRNEQFF
-	-	TRBV19	TRBJ2-7	TGTGCCAGTAGCCAAGAACAGGGACAAGTCTACGAGCAGTACTTC	CASSQEQGQVYEQYF
TRBD2	-	TRBV5-4	TRBJ2-5	TGTGCCAGCAGCTTCGGACTAGCGGGGGGAAAGACCCAGTACTTC	CASSFGLAGGKTQYF
TRBD2	-	TRBV15	TRBJ2-3	TGTGCCACCAAGGCGGGAGGTACAGATACGCAGTATTTT	CATKAGGTDTQYF
-	-	TRBV11-2	TRBJ2-3	TGTGCCAGCAGCTTAGTACCCCGGGGTTCTAGCAGCGACACAGATACGCAGTATTTT	CASSLVPRGSSSDTDTQYF
-	few	TRBV5-1	TRBJ2-3	TGCGCCAGCAGCTTGGAGGGGGATGGCACAGATACGCAGTATTTT	CASSLEGDGTDTQYF
-	few	TRBV15	TRBJ2-4	TGTGCCACCAGCAGAGAGAACATTCAGTACTTC	CATSRENIQYF
-	few	TRBV19	TRBJ2-1	TGTGCCAGTAGTAACCCCGGGACACCATCCTACAATGAGCAGTTCTTC	CASSNPGTPSYNEQFF
-	few	TRBV7-2	TRBJ2-3	TGTGCCAGCAGCCCGCTCCACACACTTAGCACAGATACGCAGTATTTT	CASSPLHTLSTDTQYF
TRBD2	few	TRBV6-2/TRBV6-3	TRBJ2-1	TGTGCCAGCAGTTATTTAGGACTAGGTACGAATGAGCAGTTCTTC	CASSYLGLGTNEQFF
-	few	TRBV5-1	TRBJ2-3	TGCGCCAGCAGCCGGACGCAGGGGTTGATGGATACGCAGTATTTT	CASSRTQGLMDTQYF
TRBD2	-	TRBV20-1	TRBJ2-2	TGCAGTGCCTACGACGAGGGAGGGACCAGGGAGCTGTTTTTT	CSAYDEGGTRELFF
TRBD2	-	TRBV6-5	TRBJ2-1	TGTGCCAGCAGTTACTCGTTTACTAGCGGGTATGAGCAGTTCTTC	CASSYSFTSGYEQFF
TRBD1	-	TRBV4-2	TRBJ1-1	TGTGCCAGCAGCAACGAGGGGGCGACTGAAGCTTTCTTT	CASSNEGATEAFF
-	many	TRBV5-1	TRBJ1-1	TGCGCCAGCAGCTTGGCTCAGGGCCGGAACACTGAAGCTTTCTTT	CASSLAQGRNTEAFF
-	-	TRBV5-1	TRBJ2-1	TGCGCCAGCAGCTCCTGGTCGTTCGACTCCTACAATGAGCAGTTCTTC	CASSSWSFDSYNEQFF
TRBD2	-	TRBV18	TRBJ2-7	TGTGCCAGCTCACCACGGGCTAGCGGGAATTCCTACGAGCAGTACTTC	CASSPRASGNSYEQYF
-	-	TRBV14	TRBJ2-7	TGTGCCAGCAGCCTTACAGTACACGAGCAGTACTTC	CASSLTVHEQYF
TRBD2	-	TRBV5-1	TRBJ2-1	TGCGCCAGCAAGCGGCTAGCGGAACCCAATGAGCAGTTCTTC	CASKRLAEPNEQFF
-	-	TRBV7-9	TRBJ1-3	TGTGCCAGCAGCTTCTCATCCCCAGGGGACACCATATATTTT	CASSFSSPGDTIYF
TRBD1	few	TRBV12-3/TRBV12-4	TRBJ2-1	TGTGCCAGCAGCAACAGGGGGAGCTCCTACAATGAGCAGTTCTTC	CASSNRGSSYNEQFF
TRBD2	-	TRBV5-1	TRBJ2-5	TGCGCCAGCAGCCCCCTTCTGGCGGGAGCGGGAGAGACCCAGTACTTC	CASSPLLAGAGETQYF
-	-	TRBV2	TRBJ2-3	TGTGCCAGCAGTGATTGGACAGATACGCAGTATTTT	CASSDWTDTQYF
TRBD2	-	TRBV4-2	TRBJ2-1	TGTGCCAGCAGCCAAGGGGGCACTAGCGGGAGGACTAACGAGCAGTTCTTC	CASSQGGTSGRTNEQFF
-	-	TRBV4-1	TRBJ2-4	TGCGCCAGCAGTGGGGTGCTAGCCAAAAACATTCAGTACTTC	CASSGVLAKNIQYF
TRBD2	-	TRBV12-3/TRBV12-4	TRBJ2-7	TGTGCCAGCACCTGGCAGCCCGGGGGGGAGCAGTACTTC	CASTWQPGGEQYF
TRBD2	-	TRBV12-3/TRBV12-4	TRBJ2-5	TGTGCCAGCAGTTCGTCGACTAGCGGGAGCCAGACCCAGTACTTC	CASSSSTSGSQTQYF